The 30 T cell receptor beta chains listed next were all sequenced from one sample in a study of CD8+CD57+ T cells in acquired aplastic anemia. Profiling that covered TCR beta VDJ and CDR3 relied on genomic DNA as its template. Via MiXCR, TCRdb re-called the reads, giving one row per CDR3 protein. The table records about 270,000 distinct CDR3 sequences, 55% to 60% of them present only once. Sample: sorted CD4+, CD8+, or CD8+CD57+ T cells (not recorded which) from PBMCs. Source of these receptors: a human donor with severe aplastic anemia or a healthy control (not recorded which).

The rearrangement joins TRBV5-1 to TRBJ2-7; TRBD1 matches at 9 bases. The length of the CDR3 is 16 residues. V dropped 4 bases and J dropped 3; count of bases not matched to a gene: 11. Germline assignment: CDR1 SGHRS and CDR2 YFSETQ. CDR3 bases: TGCGCCAGCAGCCTGGGACAGGGAGCGTCCCTCTACGAGCAGTACTTC. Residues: CASSLGQGASLYEQYF.

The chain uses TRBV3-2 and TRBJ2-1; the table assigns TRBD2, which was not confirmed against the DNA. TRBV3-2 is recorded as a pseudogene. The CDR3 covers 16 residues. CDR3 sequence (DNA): TGTGCCAGCAGCCGAGTAAGTCCGGGGGGGGCCATTGAGCAGTTCTTC. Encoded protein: CASSRVSPGGAIEQFF.

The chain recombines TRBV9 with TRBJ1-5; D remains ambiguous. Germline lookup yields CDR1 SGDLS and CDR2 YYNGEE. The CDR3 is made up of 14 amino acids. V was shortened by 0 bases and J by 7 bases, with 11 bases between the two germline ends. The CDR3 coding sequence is TGTGCCAGCAGCGTAGGAGACATTTCACAGCCCCAGCATTTT. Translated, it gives CASSVGDISQPQHF.

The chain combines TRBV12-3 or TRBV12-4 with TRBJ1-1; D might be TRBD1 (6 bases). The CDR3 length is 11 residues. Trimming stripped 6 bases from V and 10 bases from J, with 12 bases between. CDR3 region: CASRTGSGAFF. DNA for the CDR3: TGTGCCAGCAGAACAGGGAGTGGAGCTTTCTTT.

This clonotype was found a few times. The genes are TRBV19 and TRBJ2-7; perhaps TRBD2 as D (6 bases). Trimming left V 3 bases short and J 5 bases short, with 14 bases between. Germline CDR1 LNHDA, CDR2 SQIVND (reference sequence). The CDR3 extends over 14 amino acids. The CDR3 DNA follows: TGTGCCAGTAGTATGCGGGACGGTCGGGACGAGCAGTACTTC. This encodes CASSMRDGRDEQYF. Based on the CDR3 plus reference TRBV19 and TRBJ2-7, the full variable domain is DGGITQSPKYLFRKEGQNVTLSCEQNLNHDAMYWYRQDPGQGLRLIYYSQIVNDFQKGDIAEGYSVSREKKESFPLTVTSAQKNPTAFYLCASSMRDGRDEQYFGPGTRLTVT.

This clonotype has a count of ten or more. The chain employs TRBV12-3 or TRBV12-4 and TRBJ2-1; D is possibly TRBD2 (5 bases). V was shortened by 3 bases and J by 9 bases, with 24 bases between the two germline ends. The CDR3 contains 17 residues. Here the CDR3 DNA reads TGTGCCAGCAGTTTCCCCGGAGTCACGATAAGCGGCGGTGAGCAGTTCTTC. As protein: CASSFPGVTISGGEQFF.

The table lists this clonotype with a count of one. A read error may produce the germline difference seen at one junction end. CDR3 residues: CSAPGELANNGQFF. As DNA, the CDR3 is TGCAGTGCCCCCGGGGAACTAGCAAACAATGGGCAGTTCTTC. The chain uses TRBV20-1 and TRBJ2-1; TRBD2 might be the D (6 bases). The CDR3 sequence is 14 residues long. Germline CDR1 and CDR2: DFQATT and SNEGSKA (reference sequence).

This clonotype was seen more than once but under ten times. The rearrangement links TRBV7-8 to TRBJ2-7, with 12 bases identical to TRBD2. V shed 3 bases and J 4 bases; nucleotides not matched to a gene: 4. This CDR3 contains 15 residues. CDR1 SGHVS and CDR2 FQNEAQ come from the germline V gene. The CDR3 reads CASSLASGGAYEQYF. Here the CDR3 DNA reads TGTGCCAGCAGCTTGGCTAGCGGGGGGGCTTACGAGCAGTACTTC.

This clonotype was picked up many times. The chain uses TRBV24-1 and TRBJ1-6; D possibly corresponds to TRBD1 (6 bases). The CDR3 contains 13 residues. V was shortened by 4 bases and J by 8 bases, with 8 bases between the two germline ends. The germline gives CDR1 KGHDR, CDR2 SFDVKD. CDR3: CATSENRDSPLHF. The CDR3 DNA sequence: TGTGCCACCAGTGAGAACAGGGATTCACCCCTCCACTTT.

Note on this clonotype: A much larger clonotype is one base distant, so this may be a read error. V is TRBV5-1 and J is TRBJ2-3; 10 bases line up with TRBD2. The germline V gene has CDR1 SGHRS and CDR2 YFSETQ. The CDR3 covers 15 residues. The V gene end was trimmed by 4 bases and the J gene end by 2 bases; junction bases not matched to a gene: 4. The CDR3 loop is CASSSSGGLTDTQYF. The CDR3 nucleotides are TGCGCCAGCAGCAGTAGCGGGGGGCTCACAGATACGCAGTATTTT.

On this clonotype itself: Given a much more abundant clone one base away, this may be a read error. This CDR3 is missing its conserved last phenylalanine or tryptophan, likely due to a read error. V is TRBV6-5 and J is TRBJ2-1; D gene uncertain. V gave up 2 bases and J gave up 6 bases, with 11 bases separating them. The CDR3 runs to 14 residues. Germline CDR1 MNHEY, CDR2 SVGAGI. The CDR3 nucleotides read TGTGCCAGCAGTTACACCTACCTCCTCAATGAGCAGTTCGTC. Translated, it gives CASSYTYLLNEQFV.

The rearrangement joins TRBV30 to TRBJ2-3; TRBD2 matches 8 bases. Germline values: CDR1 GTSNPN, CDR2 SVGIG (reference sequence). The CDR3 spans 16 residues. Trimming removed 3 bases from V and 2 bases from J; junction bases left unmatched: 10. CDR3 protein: CAWSDRRGGATDTQYF. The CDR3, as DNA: TGTGCCTGGAGCGATCGTCGGGGGGGGGCCACAGATACGCAGTATTTT.

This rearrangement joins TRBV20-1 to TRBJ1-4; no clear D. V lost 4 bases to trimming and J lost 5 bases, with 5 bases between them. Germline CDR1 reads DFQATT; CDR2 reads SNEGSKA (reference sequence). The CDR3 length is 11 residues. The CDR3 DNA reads TGCAGTGCTAACTACAATGAAAAACTGTTTTTT. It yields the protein CSANYNEKLFF.

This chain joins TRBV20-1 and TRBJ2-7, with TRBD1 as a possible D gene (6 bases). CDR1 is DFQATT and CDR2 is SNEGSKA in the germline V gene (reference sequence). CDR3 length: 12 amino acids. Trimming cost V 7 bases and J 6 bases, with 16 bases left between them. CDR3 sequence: CSGAQGKPEQYF. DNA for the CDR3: TGCAGTGGTGCGCAGGGGAAACCCGAGCAGTACTTC.

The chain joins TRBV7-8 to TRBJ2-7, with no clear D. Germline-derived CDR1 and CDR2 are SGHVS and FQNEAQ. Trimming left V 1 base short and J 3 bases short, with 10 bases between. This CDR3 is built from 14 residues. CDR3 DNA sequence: TGTGCCAGCAGCTTAGGAGCCCAGATCTACGAGCAGTACTTC. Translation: CASSLGAQIYEQYF. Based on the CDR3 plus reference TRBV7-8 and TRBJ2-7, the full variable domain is GAGVSQSPRYKVAKRGQDVALRCDPISGHVSLFWYQQALGQGPEFLTYFQNEAQLDKSGLPSDRFFAERPEGSVSTLKIQRTQQEDSAVYLCASSLGAQIYEQYFGPGTRLTVT.

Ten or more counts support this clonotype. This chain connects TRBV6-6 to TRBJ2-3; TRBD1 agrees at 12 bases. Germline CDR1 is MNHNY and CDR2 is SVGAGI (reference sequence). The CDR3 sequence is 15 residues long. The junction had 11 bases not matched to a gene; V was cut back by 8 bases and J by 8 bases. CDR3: CASFGRDRGPGTQYF. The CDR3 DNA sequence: TGTGCCAGCTTTGGCCGGGACAGGGGGCCTGGTACGCAGTATTTT.

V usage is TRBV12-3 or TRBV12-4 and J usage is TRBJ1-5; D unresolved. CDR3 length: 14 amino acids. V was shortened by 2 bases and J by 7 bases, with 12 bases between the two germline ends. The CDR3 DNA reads TGTGCCAGCAGTTTAAGGGAATCTGGGCAGCCCCAGCATTTT. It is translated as CASSLRESGQPQHF.

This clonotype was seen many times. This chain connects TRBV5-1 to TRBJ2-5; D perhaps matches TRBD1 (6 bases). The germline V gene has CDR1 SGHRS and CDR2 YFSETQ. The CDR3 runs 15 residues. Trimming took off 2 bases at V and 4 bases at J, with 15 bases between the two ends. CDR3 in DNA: TGCGCCAGCAGCTTCAGGGGTTTGGGTGGAGAGACCCAGTACTTC. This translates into CASSFRGLGGETQYF.

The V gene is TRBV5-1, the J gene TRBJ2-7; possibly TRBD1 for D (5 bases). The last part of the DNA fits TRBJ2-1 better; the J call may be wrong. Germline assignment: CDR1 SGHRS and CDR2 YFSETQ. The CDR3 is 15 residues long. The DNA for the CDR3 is TGCGCCAGCAGCTTGGACAGGAGCTCCTACAATGAGCAGTTCTTC. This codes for CASSLDRSSYNEQFF.

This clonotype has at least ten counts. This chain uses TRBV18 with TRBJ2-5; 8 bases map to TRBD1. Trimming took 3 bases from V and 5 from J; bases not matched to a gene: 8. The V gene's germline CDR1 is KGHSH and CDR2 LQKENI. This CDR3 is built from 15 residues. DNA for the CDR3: TGTGCCAGCTCACCGACTCAGGGGGCTCCGGAGACCCAGTACTTC. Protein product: CASSPTQGAPETQYF.

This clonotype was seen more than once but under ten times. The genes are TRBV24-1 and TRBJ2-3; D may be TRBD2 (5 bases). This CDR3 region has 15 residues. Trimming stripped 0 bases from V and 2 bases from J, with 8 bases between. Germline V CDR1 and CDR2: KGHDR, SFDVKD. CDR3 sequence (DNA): TGTGCCACCAGTGATTTGGGACTGCCCACAGATACGCAGTATTTT. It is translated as CATSDLGLPTDTQYF.

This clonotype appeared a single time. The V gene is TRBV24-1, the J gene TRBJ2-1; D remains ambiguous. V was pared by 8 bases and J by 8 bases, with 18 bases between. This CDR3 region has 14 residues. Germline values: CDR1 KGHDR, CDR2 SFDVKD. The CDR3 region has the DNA TGTGCCACCACTCCTGGGCTCGGCGGCTATGAGCAGTTCTTC. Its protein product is CATTPGLGGYEQFF.

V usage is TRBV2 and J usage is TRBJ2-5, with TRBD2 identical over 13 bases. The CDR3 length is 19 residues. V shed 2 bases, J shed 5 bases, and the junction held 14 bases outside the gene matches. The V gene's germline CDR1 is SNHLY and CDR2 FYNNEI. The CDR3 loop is CASSEFGGTSGGAPETQYF. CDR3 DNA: TGTGCCAGCAGTGAATTTGGGGGTACTAGCGGGGGGGCCCCGGAGACCCAGTACTTC.

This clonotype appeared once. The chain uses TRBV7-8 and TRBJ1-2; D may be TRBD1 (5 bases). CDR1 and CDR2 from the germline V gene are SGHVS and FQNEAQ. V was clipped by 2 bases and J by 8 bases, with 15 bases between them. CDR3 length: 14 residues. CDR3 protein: CASSLTGLAGGYTF. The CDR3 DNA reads TGTGCCAGCAGCTTAACAGGCCTGGCGGGAGGCTACACCTTC.

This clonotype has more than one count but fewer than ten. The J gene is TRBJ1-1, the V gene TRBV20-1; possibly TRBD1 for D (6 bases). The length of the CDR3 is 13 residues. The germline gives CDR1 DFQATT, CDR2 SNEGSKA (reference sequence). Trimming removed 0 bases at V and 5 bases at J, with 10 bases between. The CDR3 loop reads CSAREIQGTEAFF. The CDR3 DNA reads TGCAGTGCTAGAGAGATACAGGGAACTGAAGCTTTCTTT.

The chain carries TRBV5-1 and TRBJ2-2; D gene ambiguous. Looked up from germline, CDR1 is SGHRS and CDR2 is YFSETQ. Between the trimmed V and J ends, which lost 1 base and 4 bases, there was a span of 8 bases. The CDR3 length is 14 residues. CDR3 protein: CASSLPPSTGELFF. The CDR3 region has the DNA TGCGCCAGCAGCTTGCCACCTTCCACCGGGGAGCTGTTTTTT.

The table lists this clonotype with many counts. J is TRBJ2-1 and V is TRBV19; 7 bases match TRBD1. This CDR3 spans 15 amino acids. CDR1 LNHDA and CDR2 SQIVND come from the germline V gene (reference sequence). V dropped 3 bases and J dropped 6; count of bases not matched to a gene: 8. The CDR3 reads CASSIQAGGGNEQFF. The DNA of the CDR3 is TGTGCCAGTAGTATCCAAGCAGGGGGTGGCAATGAGCAGTTCTTC.

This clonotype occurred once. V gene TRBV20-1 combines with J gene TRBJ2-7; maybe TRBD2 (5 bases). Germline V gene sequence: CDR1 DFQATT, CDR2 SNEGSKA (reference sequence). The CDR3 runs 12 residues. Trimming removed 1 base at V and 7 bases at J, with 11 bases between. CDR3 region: CSARGGVWEQYF. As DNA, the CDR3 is TGCAGTGCTAGAGGGGGAGTCTGGGAGCAGTACTTC.

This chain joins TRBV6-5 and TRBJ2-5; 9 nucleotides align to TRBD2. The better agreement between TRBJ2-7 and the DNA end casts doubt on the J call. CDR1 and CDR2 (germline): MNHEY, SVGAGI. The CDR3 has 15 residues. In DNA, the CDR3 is TGTGCCAGCAGTTACATTAGCGGGGGCTCCTACGAGCAGTACTTC. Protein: CASSYISGGSYEQYF.

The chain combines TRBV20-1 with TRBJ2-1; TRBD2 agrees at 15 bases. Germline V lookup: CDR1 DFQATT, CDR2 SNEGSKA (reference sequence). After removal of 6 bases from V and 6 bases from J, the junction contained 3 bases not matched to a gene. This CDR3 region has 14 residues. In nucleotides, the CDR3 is TGCAGTGCCAGGGGACTAGCGGGGGGCAATGAGCAGTTCTTC. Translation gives CSARGLAGGNEQFF.